Following are 7 T cell receptor beta chains from one sample sequenced in a study of blood T cell repertoires in COVID-19. Profiling relied on immunoSEQ multiplex PCR, and the TCRdb table lists in-frame clones only, not all of them. The table has more than 35,000 clones, roughly nine tenths seen once. The sequenced sample consisted of peripheral blood. These receptors were taken from a human donor in a cohort sampled during active COVID-19.

This clone was seen a few times. V usage is TRBV5-1 and J usage is TRBJ1-5; 7 bases fit TRBD1. This CDR3 is 15 amino acids long. The V and J ends lost 4 bases and 3 bases, in that order; junction bases with no gene match: 7. Germline loops: CDR1 SGHRS, CDR2 YFSETQ. CDR3 sequence (DNA): TGCGCCAGCAGCCCGACAGGGAACGTCAATCAGCCCCAGCATTTT. Translating gives CASSPTGNVNQPQHF.

The gene calls are TRBV3-1 (or the pseudogene TRBV3-2) and TRBJ2-1; 8 bases are a match to TRBD2. The germline V gene encodes CDR1 LGHDT and CDR2 YNNKEL (reference sequence). The CDR3 covers 16 residues. With V trimmed by 0 bases and J by 8 bases, 9 bases remained unmatched. CDR3 sequence (DNA): TGTGCCAGCAGCCAAGATCTACTAGCGGACTTGGATGAGCAGTTCTTC. This encodes CASSQDLLADLDEQFF.

The gene calls are TRBV7-8 and TRBJ2-5; 11 bases align to TRBD2. This CDR3 spans 18 amino acids. Germline V gives CDR1 SGHVS, CDR2 FQNEAQ. V trimming: 2 bases; J trimming: 3 bases; junction bases outside the gene matches: 11. This chain's CDR3 is CASSLYFPGLAEEETQYF. The CDR3 nucleotides read TGTGCCAGCAGCTTATATTTTCCGGGACTAGCGGAAGAAGAGACCCAGTACTTC.

The chain employs TRBV16 and TRBJ2-1, with 7 bases that match TRBD2. Germline V gene lookup returns CDR1 KGHSY and CDR2 FQNENV. The length of the CDR3 is 18 residues. Trimming at V came to 0 bases and at J to 3 bases, leaving 11 bases not matched to a gene. In DNA form, the CDR3 reads TGTGCCAGCAGCCAATCGTGGCTAGCGGAGACAAGCTACAATGAGCAGTTCTTC. Amino acid sequence: CASSQSWLAETSYNEQFF.

J is TRBJ2-1 and V is TRBV5-1; 12 bases line up with TRBD2. From germline, CDR1 is SGHRS and CDR2 YFSETQ. J was trimmed by 5 bases and V by 3 bases; bases with no gene match: 6. The CDR3 contains 16 residues. This CDR3 is CASSSWTSGVDNEQFF. The CDR3 coding sequence is TGCGCCAGCAGCTCCTGGACTAGCGGGGTCGACAATGAGCAGTTCTTC.

Here the CDR3 reads CASSEQRAVGDTQYF. In DNA, the CDR3 is TGTGCCAGCTCCGAGCAGCGGGCCGTAGGGGATACGCAGTATTTT. The J gene is TRBJ2-3, the V gene TRBV18; D perhaps matches TRBD2 (6 bases). Trimming pared 6 bases from V and 6 bases from J, leaving 19 bases between. CDR1 and CDR2 (germline): KGHSH, LQKENI. The CDR3 contains 15 residues.

The V call is TRBV29-1, the J call TRBJ2-7; 8 bases line up with TRBD1. This CDR3 comprises 14 residues. Looked up from germline, CDR1 is SQVTM and CDR2 is ANQGSEA. Trimming took 1 base from V and 3 from J; bases not matched to a gene: 5. CDR3 sequence: CSVEAGQGGYEQYF. CDR3 bases: TGCAGCGTTGAAGCCGGACAGGGCGGCTACGAGCAGTACTTC.